The 13 T cell receptor beta chains reported below all come from one sample, sequenced in a study of cytomegalovirus exposure and HLA in healthy donors. The primer mix had 60 Vbeta and 13 Jbeta primers. Sequencing was performed with immunoSEQ multiplex PCR; in TCRdb, only in-frame clones are kept and a portion is missing. Of 90,000 or so clones in the sample, around four fifths were seen once. The sample was PBMCs. These receptors originate from a man aged 30 to 45 in good health and CMV-seropositive.

The chain's CDR3 is CASSPRSSGGNTIYF. The CDR3 nucleotides are TGTGCCAGCAGCCCAAGGAGTAGCGGTGGAAACACCATATATTTT. The chain is built from TRBV7-6 and TRBJ1-3; D gene unclear. The germline V gene has CDR1 SGHVS and CDR2 FNYEAQ. V lost 5 bases and J 3 bases, leaving 14 bases between the germline ends. CDR3 length equals 15 residues.

The chain combines TRBV5-1 with TRBJ1-5, with 10 bases aligning to TRBD1. CDR1 and CDR2 from the germline V gene are SGHRS and YFSETQ. V dropped 3 bases and J dropped 7; count of bases not matched to a gene: 1. The length of the CDR3 is 13 residues. DNA for the CDR3: TGCGCCAGCAGCTGGGGACAGGGGCAGCCCCAGCATTTT. Encoded protein: CASSWGQGQPQHF.

The chain employs TRBV6-1 and TRBJ1-5, with D maybe TRBD1 (5 bases). The V end lost 0 bases, the J end lost 4 bases, and 22 bases lay between the germline ends. Germline V gene data show CDR1 as MNHNS and CDR2 as SASEGT. The CDR3 loop spans 19 amino acids. CDR3 residues: CASSEALTTQGLRNQPQHF. CDR3 nucleotides: TGTGCCAGCAGTGAAGCGCTAACCACGCAGGGACTACGAAATCAGCCCCAGCATTTT.

This clone occurred once. The chain employs TRBV2 and TRBJ2-2, with 10 bases aligning to TRBD1. The germline V gene encodes CDR1 SNHLY and CDR2 FYNNEI. J gave up 0 bases and V 10 bases, and 5 bases lay outside the gene matches. The CDR3 is 15 residues long. The CDR3 nucleotides read TGTGCCACCCAGACAGGGGGCGCGAACACCGGGGAGCTGTTTTTT. Its translation: CATQTGGANTGELFF.

The CDR3 spells CASSLGLGPGNTDTQYF. The CDR3 DNA is TGCGCCAGCAGCTTGGGACTAGGGCCAGGAAACACAGATACGCAGTATTTT. The rearrangement links TRBV5-1 to TRBJ2-3, with a weak D call TRBD2 (6 bases). Germline V CDR1 and CDR2: SGHRS, YFSETQ. V lost 0 bases and J 2 bases, leaving 16 bases between the germline ends. The CDR3 runs 17 residues.

This clone has more than one count but fewer than ten. The chain recombines TRBV11-2 with TRBJ1-1; a possible D gene is TRBD1 (5 bases). This CDR3 is 14 amino acids long. V lost 2 bases and J lost 2, with 9 bases in between. In germline, CDR1 is SGHAT, CDR2 FQNNGV. The CDR3 sequence is CASSLRGGNTEAFF. Written as DNA, the CDR3 is TGTGCCAGCAGCTTAAGGGGCGGTAACACTGAAGCTTTCTTT.

This chain connects TRBV5-5 to TRBJ1-4; the D gene is possibly TRBD1 (6 bases). Trimming cost V 0 bases and J 0 bases, with 9 bases left between them. In germline, CDR1 is SGHKS, CDR2 YYEKEE (reference sequence). This CDR3 is built from 16 residues. In DNA form, the CDR3 reads TGTGCCAGCAGCTTGGCCGCAGGGGCAACTAATGAAAAACTGTTTTTT. Its translation: CASSLAAGATNEKLFF. The variable domain in full, completed from reference TRBV5-5 and TRBJ1-4, reads DAGVTQSPTHLIKTRGQQVTLRCSPISGHKSVSWYQQVLGQGPQFIFQYYEKEERGRGNFPDRFSARQFPNYSSELNVNALLLGDSALYLCASSLAAGATNEKLFFGSGTQLSVL.

The chain carries TRBV7-9 and TRBJ2-3; 12 bases align to TRBD2. The V segment lost 5 bases and the J segment 6 bases; nucleotides outside the gene matches: 9. There are 16 residues in the CDR3. Germline V lookup: CDR1 SEHNR, CDR2 FQNEAQ (reference sequence). The DNA for the CDR3 is TGTGCCAGCAGCCCCCGGACTAGCGGGGTTGTGGATACGCAGTATTTT. This translates into CASSPRTSGVVDTQYF.

The chain links TRBV7-9 to TRBJ1-4, with D maybe TRBD1 (6 bases). This CDR3 has 16 amino acids. The germline CDR1 and CDR2 sequences are SEHNR and FQNEAQ (reference sequence). Trimming shortened V by 0 bases and J by 5 bases, and 13 bases separated the two germline ends. As DNA, the CDR3 is TGTGCCAGCAGCTTAGCGCTACTTGACAGGAATGAAAAACTGTTTTTT. Protein product: CASSLALLDRNEKLFF.

The V call is TRBV30, the J call TRBJ2-7; 7 positions match TRBD1. Germline CDR1 reads GTSNPN; CDR2 reads SVGIG (reference sequence). The V and J ends lost 8 bases and 6 bases, in that order; junction bases with no gene match: 13. CDR3 length: 13 amino acids. CDR3 sequence: CAPPGQWRAEQYF. Here the CDR3 DNA reads TGTGCCCCCCCGGGACAGTGGCGGGCCGAGCAGTACTTC.

The rearrangement uses TRBV5-1 and TRBJ1-4; D call uncertain. Germline V gene data show CDR1 as SGHRS and CDR2 as YFSETQ. The CDR3 runs 14 residues. V lost 4 bases and J lost 8, with 15 bases in between. The CDR3 protein is CASSPMTGGEKLFF. The CDR3 DNA is TGCGCCAGCAGCCCCATGACGGGAGGAGAAAAACTGTTTTTT.

The chain is built from TRBV9 and TRBJ2-5; unclear D gene. Trimming pared 2 bases from V and 3 bases from J, leaving 8 bases between. Germline V gene lookup returns CDR1 SGDLS and CDR2 YYNGEE. The CDR3 runs 13 residues. CDR3 sequence reads: CASSVSAEETQYF. The CDR3 DNA sequence: TGTGCCAGCAGCGTCAGCGCAGAAGAGACCCAGTACTTC.

This clone was counted a few times. The J gene is TRBJ1-2, the V gene TRBV9, with a possible D match to TRBD1 (5 bases). The CDR3 runs 12 residues. The V gene lost 3 bases and the J gene lost 7 bases, with 10 bases spanning the gap. Germline assignment: CDR1 SGDLS and CDR2 YYNGEE. As DNA, the CDR3 is TGTGCCAGCAGCGCCTCAGGGATTGGCTACACCTTC. This codes for CASSASGIGYTF.